Sequencing of this T cell receptor beta chain was carried out in a study of a mutant IDH1 vaccine in newly diagnosed glioma. Produced via immunoSEQ multiplex PCR; TCRdb's table is partial and in-frame only. This sample has around 60,000 clones; roughly 81% occur once, and the top ten carry less than 5%. The time point denotes: week 23, last vaccination. With topical imiquimod, each dose of the vaccine consisted of 300 ug of mutant IDH1 20-mer peptide. The CDR3 runs 16 residues. Germline trimming cut 0 bases from V and 5 bases from J; bases unmatched to any gene: 6. Germline values: CDR1 SGHRS, CDR2 YFSETQ. Details on this clone: Its cognate antigen is unknown.

The source material was PBMCs, sampled from a glioma patient whose treatment included an IDH1 peptide vaccine. The clonotype originates from a young man with glioma. This sequence joins TRBV5-1 and TRBJ2-3; 10 bases line up with TRBD2. The CDR3, as DNA: TGCGCCAGCAGCTTGGCTAGCGGGGGCCCCCGAGATACGCAGTATTTT. Residues: CASSLASGGPRDTQYF.